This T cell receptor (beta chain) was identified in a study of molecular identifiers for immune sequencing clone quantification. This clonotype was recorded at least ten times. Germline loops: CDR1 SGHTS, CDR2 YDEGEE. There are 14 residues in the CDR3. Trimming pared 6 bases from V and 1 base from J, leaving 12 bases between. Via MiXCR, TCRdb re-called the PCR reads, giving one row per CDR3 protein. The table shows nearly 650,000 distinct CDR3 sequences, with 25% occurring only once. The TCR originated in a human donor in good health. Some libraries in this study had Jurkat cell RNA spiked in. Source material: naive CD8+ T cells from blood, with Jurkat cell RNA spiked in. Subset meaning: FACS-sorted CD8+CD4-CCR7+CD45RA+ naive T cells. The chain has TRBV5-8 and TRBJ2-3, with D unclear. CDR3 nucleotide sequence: TGTGCCAGCACCTGGCCGGCGGGCACAGATACGCAGTATTTT. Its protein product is CASTWPAGTDTQYF.